The T cell receptor (beta chain) described here comes from a study of CD8 T cells in ankylosing spondylitis. Researchers built TCR beta libraries using quantitative 5'-RACE with molecular barcodes. TCRdb analysed the 5' RACE reads with MiXCR anew, one entry per CDR3 protein. Among around 250,000 distinct CDR3 sequences listed, roughly 10% were seen once. Study-wide points: Several of the motif variants were reported before in synovial fluid and blood from reactive arthritis. Researchers reportedly found disease-linked clones significantly enriched in matched ankylosing spondylitis synovial fluid. One TCR beta motif, made up of under ten highly homologous variants, appeared characteristic of ankylosing spondylitis blood.

Note on this clonotype: Its antigen is undetermined.

Germline V CDR1 and CDR2: LNHNV, YYDKDF (reference sequence). V was pared by 1 base and J by 5 bases, with 12 bases between. The CDR3 length is 15 residues. The receptor's source is a male donor with ankylosing spondylitis or in good health (not recorded which). The sequenced sample consisted of blood, either unsorted or a sorted T cell fraction (not recorded which). The J gene is TRBJ2-1, the V gene TRBV15; the D is unclear. DNA of the CDR3: TGTGCCACCAGCAGAGGGGTGGGGATCCACAATGAGCAGTTCTTC. It specifies CATSRGVGIHNEQFF.